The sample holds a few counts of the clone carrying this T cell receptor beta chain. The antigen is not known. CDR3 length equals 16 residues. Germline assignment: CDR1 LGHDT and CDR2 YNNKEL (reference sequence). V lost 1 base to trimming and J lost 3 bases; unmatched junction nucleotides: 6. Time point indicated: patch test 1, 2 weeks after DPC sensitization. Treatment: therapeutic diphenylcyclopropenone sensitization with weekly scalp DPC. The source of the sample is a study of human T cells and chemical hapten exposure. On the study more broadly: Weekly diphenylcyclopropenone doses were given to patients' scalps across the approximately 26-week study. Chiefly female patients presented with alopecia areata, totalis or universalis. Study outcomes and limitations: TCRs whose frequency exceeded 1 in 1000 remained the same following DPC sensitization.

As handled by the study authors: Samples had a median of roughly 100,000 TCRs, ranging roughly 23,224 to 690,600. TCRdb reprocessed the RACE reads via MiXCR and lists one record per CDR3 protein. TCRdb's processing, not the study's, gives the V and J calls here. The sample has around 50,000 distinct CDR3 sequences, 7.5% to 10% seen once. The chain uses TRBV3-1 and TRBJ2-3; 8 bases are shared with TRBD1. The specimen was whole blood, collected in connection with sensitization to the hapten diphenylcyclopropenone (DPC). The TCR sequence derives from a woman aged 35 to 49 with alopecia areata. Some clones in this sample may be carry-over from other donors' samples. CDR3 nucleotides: TGTGCCAGCAGCCAAGCAGGCAGACAGGGGACAGATACGCAGTATTTT. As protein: CASSQAGRQGTDTQYF.